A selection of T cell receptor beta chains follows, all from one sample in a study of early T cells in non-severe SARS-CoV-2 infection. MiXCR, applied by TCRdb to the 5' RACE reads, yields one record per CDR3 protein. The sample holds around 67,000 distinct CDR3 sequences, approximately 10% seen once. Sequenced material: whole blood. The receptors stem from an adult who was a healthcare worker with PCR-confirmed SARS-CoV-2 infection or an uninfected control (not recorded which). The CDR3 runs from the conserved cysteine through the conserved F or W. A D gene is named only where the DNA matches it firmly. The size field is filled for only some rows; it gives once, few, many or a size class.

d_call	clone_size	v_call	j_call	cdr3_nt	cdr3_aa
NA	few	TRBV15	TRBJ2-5	TGTGCCACCAGCCAACCCAACCTCCAAGAGACCCAGTACTTC	CATSQPNLQETQYF
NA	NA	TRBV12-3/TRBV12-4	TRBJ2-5	TGTGCCAGCAGTTTGGGGCACGGCCTAGGAGAGACCCAGTACTTC	CASSLGHGLGETQYF
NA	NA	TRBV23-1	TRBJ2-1	TGCGCCAGCAGTCACCCGGACGAAGGGGGACACTACAATGAGCAGTTCTTC	CASSHPDEGGHYNEQFF
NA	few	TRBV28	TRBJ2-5	TGTGCCAGCCAGTTCACACCGGGAGCGGAGACCCAGTACTTC	CASQFTPGAETQYF
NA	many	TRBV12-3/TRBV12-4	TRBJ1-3	TGTGCCAGCAGTCCTACCACCTTACTTTCTGGAAACACCATATATTTT	CASSPTTLLSGNTIYF
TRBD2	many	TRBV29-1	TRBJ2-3	TGCAGCGTTCTGAGCGGGAACGGGCCAGATACGCAGTATTTT	CSVLSGNGPDTQYF
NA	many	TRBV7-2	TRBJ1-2	TGTGCCAGCAGCCGGGGCGGGACCTTTAAGAATGGCTACACCTTC	CASSRGGTFKNGYTF
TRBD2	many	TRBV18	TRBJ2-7	TGTGCCAGCTCACCAGGATCCGGGAGGGCCTGGGACGAGCAGTACTTC	CASSPGSGRAWDEQYF
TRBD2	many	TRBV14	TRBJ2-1	TGTGCCAGCAGCCCTAGCGGGAGAGGGAAAAGGAATGAGCAGTTCTTC	CASSPSGRGKRNEQFF
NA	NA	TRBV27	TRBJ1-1	TGTGCCAGCAGTTTGACGCAGGGGATCGAAGCTTTCTTT	CASSLTQGIEAFF
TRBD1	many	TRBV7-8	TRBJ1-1	TGTGCCAGCAGCTCAAGACAGGGTATAATGAACACTGAAGCTTTCTTT	CASSSRQGIMNTEAFF
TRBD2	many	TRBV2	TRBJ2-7	TGTGCCAGCAGTGACCCGGGACTAAACTCCTACGAGCAGTACTTC	CASSDPGLNSYEQYF
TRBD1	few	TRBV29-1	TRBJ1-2	TGCAGCGTGGCGGGACAGGAAGCTAACTATGGCTACACCTTC	CSVAGQEANYGYTF
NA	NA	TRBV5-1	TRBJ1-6	TGCGCCAGCAGCTTGTCGGAAGGGGGACGAACGCGCTCACCCCTCCACTTT	CASSLSEGGRTRSPLHF
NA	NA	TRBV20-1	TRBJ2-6	TGCAGTGCCTCGACAGGTGCGAACTCTGGGGCCAACGTCCTGACTTTC	CSASTGANSGANVLTF
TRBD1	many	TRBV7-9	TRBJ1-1	TGTGCCAGCAGCCTCCCGACAGGGGGCATTGAAGCTTTCTTT	CASSLPTGGIEAFF
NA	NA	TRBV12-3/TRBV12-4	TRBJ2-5	TGTGCCAGCAGGGGAGAGAGAACCCAGTACTTC	CASRGERTQYF
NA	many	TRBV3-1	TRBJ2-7	TGTGCCAGCAGCCAATGGGTGTCCTACGAGCAGTACTTC	CASSQWVSYEQYF
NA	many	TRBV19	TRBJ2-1	TGTGCCAGTAGCGCCAGCGGCTCCTACAATGAGCAGTTCTTC	CASSASGSYNEQFF
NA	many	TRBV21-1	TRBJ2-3	TGTGCCAGCAGCAAGGCGGAGGGGACAGATACGCAGTATTTT	CASSKAEGTDTQYF
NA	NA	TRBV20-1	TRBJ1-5	TGCAGTGCTGGGGGGACGAGGACCCAGCATTTT	CSAGGTRTQHF
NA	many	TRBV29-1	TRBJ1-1	TGCAGCGCCCGCGGACCGAACACTGAAGCTTTCTTT	CSARGPNTEAFF
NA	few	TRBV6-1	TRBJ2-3	TGCGCCGGGGGTGGCGGTACGCAGTATTTT	CAGGGGTQYF
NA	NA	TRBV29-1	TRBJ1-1	TGCAGCGTTGTTATCCAGGGCCCCACTGAAGCTTTCTTT	CSVVIQGPTEAFF
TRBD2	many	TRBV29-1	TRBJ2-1	TGCAGCGCCGAGGGGGCTAGCGGGGCCCTCTACAATGAGCAGTTCTTC	CSAEGASGALYNEQFF
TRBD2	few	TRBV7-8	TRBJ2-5	TGTGCCAGCAGCTCGCTTCATAGACCCTACCGGGAGGGCCGGCGAGAGACCCAGTACTTC	CASSSLHRPYREGRRETQYF
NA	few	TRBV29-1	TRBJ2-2	TGCAGCGGGGTCGGTCAGAACACCGGGGAGCTGTTTTTT	CSGVGQNTGELFF
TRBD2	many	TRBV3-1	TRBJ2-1	TGTGCCAGCAGCGGACTGGGACTAGCGGGAGGCGATGAGCAGTTCTTC	CASSGLGLAGGDEQFF
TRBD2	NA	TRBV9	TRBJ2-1	TGTGCCAGCAGCCCGGGACTACCGAGCTCCTACAATGAGCAGTTCTTC	CASSPGLPSSYNEQFF
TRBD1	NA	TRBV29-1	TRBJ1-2	TGCAGCGTTCGGACAGGGAACTATGGCTACACCTTC	CSVRTGNYGYTF
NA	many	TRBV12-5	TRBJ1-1	TGTGCTAGTGGTTTGGACCGGGACCGCACACTGAACACTGAAGCTTTCTTT	CASGLDRDRTLNTEAFF
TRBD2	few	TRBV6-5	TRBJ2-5	TGTGCCAGCATCCCCAGCGGGGGGCTGCAAGAGACCCAGTACTTC	CASIPSGGLQETQYF
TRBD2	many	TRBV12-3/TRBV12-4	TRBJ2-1	TGTGCCACCGGGTTAGCGGGAGCTGAGCAGTTCTTC	CATGLAGAEQFF
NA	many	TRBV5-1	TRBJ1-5	TGCGCCAGCAGCTTGGTGGGGGCTCCAAATCAGCCCCAGCATTTT	CASSLVGAPNQPQHF
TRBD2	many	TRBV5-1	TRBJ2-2	TGCGCCAGCAGCCCCTGGGGACTAGGCACCGGGGAGCTGTTTTTT	CASSPWGLGTGELFF
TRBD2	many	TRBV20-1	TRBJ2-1	TGCAGTGCTTCCTGGACTAGCGGGGACGAATGGGACAATGAGCAGTTCTTC	CSASWTSGDEWDNEQFF
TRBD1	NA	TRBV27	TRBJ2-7	TGTGCCAGCCGCCCAGGGGGTGGGTTGGTTTCGGAGCAGTACTTC	CASRPGGGLVSEQYF
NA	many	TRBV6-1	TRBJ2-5	TGTGCCAGCAGTGAATCCGTGGGGCGGTTGGAGACCCAGTACTTC	CASSESVGRLETQYF
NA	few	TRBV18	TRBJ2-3	TGTGCCAGCTCACCACGTGGGGGCACAGATACGCAGTATTTT	CASSPRGGTDTQYF
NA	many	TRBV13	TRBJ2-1	TGTGCCAGCAGCGTGGTGGGCGGTCCTGCTCTAAACAATGAGCAGTTCTTC	CASSVVGGPALNNEQFF
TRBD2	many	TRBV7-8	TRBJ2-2	TGTGCCAGCAGCTTAGTGGCAGCGGGGGGCCCCGGGGAGCTGTTTTTT	CASSLVAAGGPGELFF
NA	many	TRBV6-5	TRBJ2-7	TGTGCCAGCAGGCGCAAGCCAGGGGATGGAGTGGGCGAGCAGTACTTC	CASRRKPGDGVGEQYF
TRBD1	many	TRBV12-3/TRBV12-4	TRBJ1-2	TGTGCCAGCAGTTCCCGGGACAGGGCTTTAGTCTATGGCTACACCTTC	CASSSRDRALVYGYTF